A selection of T cell receptor beta chains follows, all from one sample in a study of T cell clones after liver transplantation. Using immunoSEQ multiplex PCR, the repertoire was profiled, and TCRdb retains in-frame clones only, with some absent. The sample lists over 1,000 clones, approximately 44% occurring once. No antigens are known for them. Sequencing was carried out using CD4+ T cells from cultured PBMCs. The receptors here all came from a human patient who received a liver transplant. Some of the T cells might come from the graft donor. CDR3s include the opening cysteine and the closing phenylalanine or tryptophan. Expanded clones are given a class, and other clones once, few, many or no size at all.

J gene	clone size	V gene	CDR3 protein
TRBJ2-3	.	TRBV7-2	CASSLAYTDTQYF
TRBJ2-3	few	TRBV6-4	CASSAPIQGKSTDTQYF
TRBJ2-7	.	TRBV7-9	CASSLIAGGSEQYF
TRBJ2-3	.	TRBV19	CASSCLGGGGARYTQYF
TRBJ2-1	.	TRBV7-3	CASSLTAGGNEQFF
TRBJ2-5	large	TRBV4-2	CASSQPQGAGETQYF
TRBJ2-1	few	TRBV11-3	CASSLQGGRSPAFF
TRBJ1-5	few	TRBV7-8	CASSLLEDQPQHF
TRBJ2-3	.	TRBV10-3	CAIGRSGDTQYF
TRBJ2-1	few	TRBV5-4	CASSTEYRLAGGSAQQFF
TRBJ2-7	large	TRBV4-3	CASSQDALGGLEQYF
TRBJ1-2	.	TRBV6-6	CASSPNRDNYGYTF
TRBJ1-2	few	TRBV6-6	CAATGASSWGYTF
TRBJ2-1	.	TRBV5-1	CASKMEEAAPHEQFF
TRBJ2-3	.	TRBV5-1	CASSLGSSGSNPDTQYF
.	.	TRBV7-9	CASTLAGARYEQYF
TRBJ2-3	.	TRBV5-4	CASSFWTSGWGDTQYF
TRBJ2-1	.	TRBV6-6	CASSPPGVDNEQFF
TRBJ2-7	.	TRBV5-3	CASSLDSVGREQYF
TRBJ2-3	.	TRBV18	CASSPGQGAPDTQYF
TRBJ2-5	.	TRBV11-2	CASSPRGLAGGETQYF
TRBJ2-7	once	TRBV7-9	CASSLVVGHAPYEQYF
TRBJ1-4	.	TRBV10-1	CASSERMTEKLFF
TRBJ2-3	.	TRBV7-2	CASSASTGTDTQYF
TRBJ1-2	.	TRBV7-3	CASSLVPQGAGGYTF
TRBJ2-7	.	TRBV7-2	CASSLFYEQYF
TRBJ2-7	.	TRBV5-5	CASSQDLSGGPLPNEQYF
TRBJ1-1	few	TRBV14	CASRLSKGAFF
TRBJ1-5	.	TRBV5-6	CASSLGGPTRNQPQHF
TRBJ2-1	few	TRBV28	CASSEGWGNEQFF
TRBJ1-4	.	TRBV6-5	CAIRAENEKLFF
TRBJ1-5	few	TRBV19	CASSPRDRVVWSNQPQHF
TRBJ2-1	.	TRBV7-9	CASSLGVGSNEQFF
TRBJ1-1	few	TRBV29-1	CSGGAGRGLEAFF
TRBJ2-3	medium-sized	TRBV11-2	CASSLVQDVAQYF
TRBJ2-7	.	TRBV6-6	CASRGGTSVYEQYF
TRBJ1-5	.	TRBV5-4	CASSLPGWNQPQHF
TRBJ2-7	few	TRBV7-3	CASSSTGSLYYEQYF
TRBJ2-7	.	TRBV11-2	CASSLVVGHAPYEQYF
TRBJ2-2	few	TRBV2	CASSGLVTTTGELFF
TRBJ1-1	few	TRBV27	CASRGLVTEAFF
TRBJ1-1	.	TRBV18	CASSPPPFTGNTEAFF
TRBJ2-3	large	TRBV2	CASSDDLGGTDTQYF
TRBJ2-7	medium-sized	TRBV5-1	CASSTLDSTSYEQYF
TRBJ2-1	few	TRBV5-4	CASSPQPGQGLNEQFF
TRBJ2-1	large	TRBV18	CASSPISGTEQFF
TRBJ2-2	.	TRBV11-2	CASSLVSTGELFF
TRBJ2-7	.	TRBV7-3	CASSPRPGMYEQYF
TRBJ2-7	.	TRBV6-6	CASSSTSGTYEQYF
TRBJ2-7	.	TRBV7-2	CASSVQFREQYF
TRBJ2-1	.	TRBV7-9	CASSLISGGPYNEQFF
TRBJ2-2	.	TRBV6-6	CASRPGLANTGELFF
TRBJ2-2	.	TRBV11-3	CASSFGGRDTGELFF